The next 10 T cell receptor beta chains were all read from a single sample in a study of blood T cell repertoires in COVID-19 (dated by TCRdb to about 2020). Library construction relied on the immunoSEQ multiplex PCR assay. Sourced from immuneACCESS, this table was stored by TCRdb with only in-frame sequences that have V and J called. A share of the clones is absent; for the studies checked, an unresolved V gene accounts for under half, and the remainder has no known explanation. The sample table records roughly 410,000 clones; more than 75% of these occur just once. The top ten clonotypes cover 2% to 2.5% of the sample. Sequenced sample: peripheral blood. The origin of the receptors is a woman aged 55-69 years with COVID-19, enrolled during active disease.

The chain employs TRBV1 and TRBJ2-5; whether TRBD1, the table's D call, matches the DNA was not checked. TRBV1 constitutes a pseudogene. This CDR3 spans 17 amino acids. The CDR3 region has the DNA TGCACCAGCAGCCAAGAGGCTGGCAGGGGGGACCAAGAGACCCAGTACTTC. Amino acid sequence: CTSSQEAGRGDQETQYF.

The rearrangement joins TRBV5-1 to TRBJ1-2; a weak D match, TRBD1 (5 bases). The ends were cut back, 4 bases at V and 3 bases at J, with 10 bases in the middle. CDR1 SGHRS and CDR2 YFSETQ come from the germline V gene. The CDR3 covers 13 residues. The chain's CDR3 is CASSEDSYYGYTF. CDR3 coding DNA: TGCGCCAGCAGCGAAGACAGCTACTATGGCTACACCTTC.

The chain is built from TRBV3-1 (or the pseudogene TRBV3-2) and TRBJ2-3; D is undetermined. Germline CDR1 is LGHDT and CDR2 is YNNKEL (reference sequence). V gave up 4 bases and J gave up 0 bases, with 8 bases separating them. The CDR3 consists of 14 residues. This CDR3 is CASSPVISTDTQYF. CDR3 nucleotides: TGTGCCAGCAGCCCAGTAATTAGCACAGATACGCAGTATTTT.

This chain joins TRBV4-1 and TRBJ2-2; 9 bases align to TRBD1. Germline V gene sequence: CDR1 MGHRA, CDR2 YSYEKL. This CDR3 region has 18 residues. V gave up 4 bases and J gave up 4 bases; unmatched junction bases: 13. The CDR3 loop reads CASSRQLTGGAGTGELFF. The DNA for the CDR3 is TGCGCCAGCAGCCGGCAACTCACAGGGGGCGCGGGCACCGGGGAGCTGTTTTTT.

The V call is TRBV7-9, the J call TRBJ2-3; 13 nucleotides match TRBD2. CDR1 SEHNR and CDR2 FQNEAQ come from the germline V gene (reference sequence). The CDR3 runs 15 residues. V lost 5 bases, J lost 6 bases, and 5 bases stayed unmatched. CDR3 loop: CASSRLGLAGDTQYF. The CDR3 DNA reads as TGTGCCAGCAGCCGACTGGGACTAGCGGGGGATACGCAGTATTTT.

This clone was picked up one time. V usage is TRBV3-1 (or the pseudogene TRBV3-2) and J usage is TRBJ2-7; 11 nucleotides agree with TRBD2. CDR3 size: 16 residues. Germline values: CDR1 LGHDT, CDR2 YNNKEL (reference sequence). V lost 3 bases and J lost 0; bases outside the gene matches: 4. CDR3 amino acids: CASSHLAGGLSYEQYF. CDR3 in DNA: TGTGCCAGCAGCCACCTAGCGGGGGGACTCTCCTACGAGCAGTACTTC.

The V gene is TRBV7-9, the J gene TRBJ1-1; TRBD1 matches 9 bases. Germline trimming cut 5 bases from V and 1 base from J; bases unmatched to any gene: 2. Germline V gene sequence: CDR1 SEHNR, CDR2 FQNEAQ (reference sequence). The CDR3 has 14 residues. The chain's CDR3 is CASSTGQGNTEAFF. The CDR3 nucleotides read TGTGCCAGCAGCACGGGACAGGGGAACACTGAAGCTTTCTTT.

The chain combines TRBV5-6 with TRBJ2-7, with a tentative D call TRBD2 (6 bases). Trimming cost V 2 bases and J 0 bases, with 9 bases left between them. This CDR3 is built from 14 residues. Germline V CDR1 and CDR2: SGHDT, YYEEEE. Here the CDR3 reads CASSFGGVSYEQYF. The CDR3 region has the DNA TGTGCCAGCAGCTTCGGGGGAGTCTCCTACGAGCAGTACTTC. Full variable domain (missing parts from reference TRBV5-6 and TRBJ2-7): DAGVTQSPTHLIKTRGQQVTLRCSPKSGHDTVSWYQQALGQGPQFIFQYYEEEERQRGNFPDRFSGHQFPNYSSELNVNALLLGDSALYLCASSFGGVSYEQYFGPGTRLTVT.

This clone was seen a single time. V and J are TRBV4-1 and TRBJ1-1; weak D call: TRBD1 (5 bases). The germline gives CDR1 MGHRA, CDR2 YSYEKL. The CDR3 loop spans 14 amino acids. V dropped 0 bases and J dropped 8 bases, with 13 bases sitting between them. CDR3 in amino acids: CASSQDRQGPEAFF. In DNA, the CDR3 is TGCGCCAGCAGCCAAGATCGGCAGGGTCCCGAAGCTTTCTTT.

The V and J genes are TRBV9 and TRBJ2-1, with 9 bases lining up with TRBD2. V lost 2 bases and J lost 8; bases outside the gene matches: 14. The CDR3 is made up of 17 amino acids. Germline V CDR1 and CDR2: SGDLS, YYNGEE. The CDR3 DNA reads TGTGCCAGCAGCGTGGCGACTAGCGGTTATGGTGGTGATGAGCAGTTCTTC. Residues: CASSVATSGYGGDEQFF.